This TCR beta chain was identified during a study of human T cells and chemical hapten exposure. MiXCR, run by TCRdb on the RACE reads, gives a single entry per CDR3 protein. The profile shows around 99,000 distinct CDR3 sequences, approximately 13% of them singletons. The sample holds a few counts of this clonotype. Time point described: patch test 1, 2 weeks after DPC sensitization. Noted treatment: therapeutic diphenylcyclopropenone sensitization with weekly scalp DPC. V shed 3 bases and J 7 bases; nucleotides not matched to a gene: 1. This CDR3 region has 13 residues. The sequences come from whole blood, collected in connection with sensitization to the hapten diphenylcyclopropenone (DPC). This sequence originates from a woman aged 40 to 50 with alopecia areata. Some clones in this sample may be carry-over from other donors' samples. V is TRBV12-3 or TRBV12-4 and J is TRBJ1-4; 8 bases line up with TRBD1. CDR3 sequence reads: CASSFRGPEKLFF. The DNA for the CDR3 is TGTGCCAGCAGTTTCAGGGGGCCTGAAAAACTGTTTTTT.